The clone carrying this TCR beta chain was counted at least ten times. Its matching antigen is unknown. This sample stems from a study of T-cell reconstitution after alpha-beta-depleted transplantation in children. Findings and caveats of the study: After transplant, at about two months, alpha-beta T cells were reportedly derived from several hundred expanded graft clones. T-cell counts and diversity at one year post-transplant came mainly from newly produced T cells. Surviving recipient cells, namely T cells and thymic progenitors, were the source of high day-60 TCRbeta diversity in some patients.

The CDR3 has 15 amino acids. Germline CDR1 is SGHRS and CDR2 is YFSETQ. Trimming cost V 4 bases and J 0 bases, with 13 bases left between them. This sample's TCRbeta library carried unique molecular identifier barcodes. TCRdb fed the PCR reads into MiXCR, producing one record per CDR3 protein. The repertoire holds about 160,000 distinct CDR3 sequences, with more than 9.5% as singletons. The TCR comes from a boy younger than 10 with acute myeloid leukemia, due to receive a stem cell transplant. V gene TRBV5-1 combines with J gene TRBJ1-1; possible D gene TRBD1, 6 bases. This sample comprised PBMCs, obtained before TCRalphabeta/CD19-depleted stem cell transplant. CDR3 in amino acids: CASSGNPGVNTEAFF. The DNA for the CDR3 is TGCGCCAGCAGCGGGAACCCAGGGGTGAACACTGAAGCTTTCTTT.